Detailed here is one TCR beta chain. Its antigen remains unknown. CDR3 length: 18 amino acids. This sample is part of a study of cytomegalovirus exposure and HLA in healthy donors. This PCR relied on a set of 60 Vbeta primers and 13 Jbeta primers. Profiling relied on immunoSEQ multiplex PCR, and the TCRdb table lists in-frame clones only, not all of them. Of around 200,000 clones listed, approximately 70% were seen once; the top ten hold 3% to 4%. General study findings and limits: On later analysis, the bulk of CMV-associated TCR beta chains appeared to be HLA-restricted.

V usage is TRBV21-1 and J usage is TRBJ2-7; the table's D call TRBD2 went unverified against the DNA. TRBV21-1 constitutes a pseudogene. Sequencing was carried out using PBMCs. The receptor's source is a woman aged 25 to 39 in good health and CMV-seropositive. The CDR3 sequence is CASSKPSGTSGPEDEQYF. DNA for the CDR3: TGTGCCAGCAGCAAACCATCCGGGACTAGCGGCCCCGAGGACGAGCAGTACTTC.